This TCR beta chain came from a study of somatic mutations in cytotoxic T cells in rheumatoid arthritis. Notes on the study in general: Rheumatoid arthritis patients showed slight TRBV07 underrepresentation, and this was not adjusted for multiple comparisons.

Germline CDR1 and CDR2: SGHDT and YYEEEE. The germline V and J ends were trimmed by 4 bases and 9 bases, with 19 bases remaining between them. This CDR3 has 14 residues. Some clones are missing from TCRdb's copy, which holds only in-frame ones; the method was immunoSEQ multiplex PCR. The table shows 3,500 to 4,500 clones, with around 80% occurring only once. Details on this clone: The antigen is not known.

The TCR was taken from a woman aged 60 to 75 with rheumatoid arthritis. The specimen sequenced was CD8+ T cells sorted from blood. The rearrangement uses TRBV5-6 and TRBJ1-2; a weak D match, TRBD1 (5 bases). In DNA, the CDR3 is TGTGCCAGCAGCCCAGGGTGGGCAACGGTTCGCTACACCTTC. It encodes CASSPGWATVRYTF. Together with reference TRBV5-6 and TRBJ1-2, the CDR3 gives the full variable domain: DAGVTQSPTHLIKTRGQQVTLRCSPKSGHDTVSWYQQALGQGPQFIFQYYEEEERQRGNFPDRFSGHQFPNYSSELNVNALLLGDSALYLCASSPGWATVRYTFGSGTRLTVV.